This T cell receptor beta chain was retrieved from a study of graft-versus-host responses after intestinal transplantation. Overall study context: Recipients underwent multivisceral, liver-intestinal, or isolated intestinal transplants. For about three years after anti-thymocyte globulin induction, all recipients took tacrolimus and steroids.

TCRdb's copy holds only in-frame clones and misses some; the assay was immunoSEQ multiplex PCR. The repertoire holds more than 100,000 clones, with roughly 96% as singletons. Study-wide results and caveats: GvH clone levels peaked in circulation, and this peak was associated with early post-transplant HvG declines.

A word on this clone: Its cognate antigen is unknown.

The J segment lost 5 bases and the V segment lost 1 base, leaving 3 bases of the junction unmatched. Germline CDR1 reads SGHTA; CDR2 reads FQGNSA. The CDR3 consists of 14 residues. The sequence was obtained from a human donor who received an intestinal transplant. The V gene is TRBV7-2, the J gene TRBJ2-3, with 7 bases fitting TRBD2. Sequencing was performed on unstimulated CD8+ T cells sorted from spleen or lymph node cells, taken before intestinal transplant. The CDR3 bases are TGTGCCAGCAGCTTAGGGCGGGAGATAGATACGCAGTATTTT. It yields the protein CASSLGREIDTQYF.